This TCR beta chain was identified in a study of cytomegalovirus exposure and HLA in healthy donors. Study-wide background: Unique TCRs from HLA-typed donors, about 78 million of them, were held in an early data release.

The CDR3 is 14 amino acids. Germline V gene sequence: CDR1 KGHSH, CDR2 LQKENI. V lost 3 bases and J 2 bases, leaving 10 bases between the germline ends. To note about this clone: Its target is not known.

Regarding the study as a whole: Fewer N-insertions (relative to the roughly 630-donor mean) were reportedly seen in an Asian-associated ancestry cluster in a later analysis. V segments that were indistinguishable, TRBV6-2 and TRBV6-3 among them, were omitted from analysis.

Vbeta (60) and Jbeta (13) primers were used in the PCR. Sequencing was performed with immunoSEQ multiplex PCR; in TCRdb, only in-frame clones are kept and a portion is missing. This table has about 150,000 clones, about 85% appearing once. The sequenced material came from PBMCs. This rearrangement joins TRBV18 to TRBJ2-5; D gene uncertain. The TCR sequence derives from a human donor in good health. The CDR3 DNA is TGTGCCAGCTCACCCCCGCGAGGTCAAGAGACCCAGTACTTC. Translating gives CASSPPRGQETQYF.